Listed below are T cell receptor beta chains from one sample, sequenced in a study of cytomegalovirus exposure and HLA in healthy donors. Only in-frame clones appear in the TCRdb table, and some are missing; sequencing was by immunoSEQ multiplex PCR. The sample carries about 130,000 clones, 76% recorded once. Input material: PBMCs. Source of these receptors: a man in his forties or fifties in good health and CMV-seronegative. Both conserved end residues are part of each CDR3. The D gene is left open where the match is weak. Part of the rows lack a size; the others show once, few, many or a class for expanded clones.

>TRBJ1-2|TRBV10-3|TRBD1|-
TGTGCCTCACAGGGACAGGACCCGGCTGGCTACACCTTC
CASQGQDPAGYTF
>TRBJ2-7|TRBV7-7|-|-
TGTGCCAGCAGCTCCCTCGCGGGCGAGCAGTACTTC
CASSSLAGEQYF
>TRBJ2-1|TRBV7-3|-|-
TGTGCCAGCAGCTTCGCGGGGTCTGTGAATGAGCAGTTCTTC
CASSFAGSVNEQFF
>TRBJ1-3|TRBV18|TRBD1|-
TGTGCCAGCTCACCACGTCAGGGGGCTGGAAACACCATATATTTT
CASSPRQGAGNTIYF
>TRBJ2-3|TRBV5-4|TRBD2|-
TGTGCCAGCAGCTTGGAGGGTAGCGGGGGGGCTAGCACAGATACGCAGTATTTT
CASSLEGSGGASTDTQYF
>TRBJ2-2|TRBV10-3|TRBD2|-
TGTGCCATCTGGACTAGCGCCACCGGGGAGCTGTTTTTT
CAIWTSATGELFF
>TRBJ1-2|TRBV19|-|-
TGTGCCAGTAGTATATCGGGCTATGGCTACACCTTC
CASSISGYGYTF
>TRBJ2-1|TRBV5-4|TRBD1|-
TGTGCCAGCAGCTTGGAAGCAGGGGGTCTGGGCAATGAGCAGTTCTTC
CASSLEAGGLGNEQFF
>TRBJ1-5|TRBV18|-|-
TGTGCCAGCTCCCCCCCAGGGGGCAATCAGCCCCAGCATTTT
CASSPPGGNQPQHF
>TRBJ2-7|TRBV7-9|TRBD1|-
TGTGCCAGCAGTCCCGGGACAGGCTCCTACGAGCAGTACTTC
CASSPGTGSYEQYF
>TRBJ2-5|TRBV6-5|TRBD2|-
TGTGCCAGCAGTTACAGCGGGGGATCGGAGACCCAGTACTTC
CASSYSGGSETQYF
>TRBJ1-2|TRBV30|TRBD1|-
TGTGCCTATACGCCGGGACAGGGGGCCGGTGGCTACACCTTC
CAYTPGQGAGGYTF
>TRBJ1-1|TRBV27|-|-
TGTGCCAGCAGTGGAGAAAACACTGAAGCTTTCTTT
CASSGENTEAFF
>TRBJ1-3|TRBV5-1|-|-
TGCGCCAGCAGCCTCCAGACATCCTCTTCTGGAAACACCATATATTTT
CASSLQTSSSGNTIYF
>TRBJ1-1|TRBV19|-|-
TGTGCCAGTAGTATCCCAGGGTACGCCACCGCTGAAGCTTTCTTT
CASSIPGYATAEAFF
>TRBJ2-7|TRBV30|-|-
TGTGCCTGGAGCGGGGAGGTTAAGCAGTACTTC
CAWSGEVKQYF
>TRBJ1-2|TRBV21-1|-|-
TGTGCCAGCAGCAAAAGGGGGGGTCCCGGCAACTATGGCTACACCTTC
CASSKRGGPGNYGYTF
>TRBJ2-1|TRBV18|-|-
TGTGCCAGCTCACCAATGGCTGACAATGAGCAGTTCTTC
CASSPMADNEQFF
>TRBJ1-2|TRBV7-2|-|-
TGTGCCAGCAGCTTAATTTGGGGGCAGAACTATGGCTACACCTTC
CASSLIWGQNYGYTF
>TRBJ1-1|TRBV7-2|-|-
TGTGCCAGCAGCTCTACAGGGAAAACTGAAGCTTTCTTT
CASSSTGKTEAFF
>TRBJ2-7|TRBV28|-|-
TGTGCCAGCAGTTTCCGCGGGCGGAAGCAGTACTTC
CASSFRGRKQYF
>TRBJ2-5|TRBV29-1|-|-
TGCAGCGTTGGCGACCAAGAGACCCAGTACTTC
CSVGDQETQYF
>TRBJ2-3|TRBV5-1|TRBD2|-
TGCGCCAGCAGTCCCATGAGCGGGGGGGGCAGAGATACGCAGTATTTT
CASSPMSGGGRDTQYF
>TRBJ2-3|TRBV28|-|few
TGTGCCAGCAGTTTCGCGGCTGATACGCAGTATTTT
CASSFAADTQYF
>TRBJ2-5|TRBV30|TRBD1|-
TGTGCCTGGAACAGGGGGCGCGATGAGACCCAGTACTTC
CAWNRGRDETQYF
>TRBJ1-1|TRBV7-2|-|-
TGTGCCAGCAGCTTAGGGATTGGGTGGGAGACTGAAGCTTTCTTT
CASSLGIGWETEAFF
>TRBJ1-1|TRBV19|TRBD1|once
TGTGCCAGTAGGGACAGGGGAAACACTGAAGCTTTCTTT
CASRDRGNTEAFF
>TRBJ2-3|TRBV27|-|once
TGTGCCAGCAGTTTCCCCGGGGAGGCGCAGTATTTT
CASSFPGEAQYF
>TRBJ2-7|TRBV4-3|-|-
TGCGCCAGCAGCCAAGATCGGGGGAGCACCTACGAGCAGTACTTC
CASSQDRGSTYEQYF
>TRBJ1-2|TRBV29-1|-|-
TGCAGCGCCCGGGGTGGTTGGGGGGACTATGGCTACACCTTC
CSARGGWGDYGYTF
>TRBJ1-5|TRBV4-2|-|-
TGTGCCAGCAGCCAAGATGGCGGTCCCAGGGGCAATCAGCCCCAGCATTTT
CASSQDGGPRGNQPQHF
>TRBJ2-5|TRBV2|TRBD1|-
TGTGCCAGCATGGACGGGACAGGGGGCGCAAGGCGAGAGACCCAGTACTTC
CASMDGTGGARRETQYF
>TRBJ2-7|TRBV21-1|-|-
TGTGCCAGCAGCAAAGAGGGACTAGTCTACGAGCAGTACTTC
CASSKEGLVYEQYF
>TRBJ2-1|TRBV7-2|-|-
TGTGCCAGCAGCTTAGCGGCGGGGACCCCTTACAATGAGCAGTTCTTC
CASSLAAGTPYNEQFF
>TRBJ1-5|TRBV4-2|-|-
TGTGCCAGCAGCCCGGGGTGGGGGGAGGGCAATCAGCCCCAGCATTTT
CASSPGWGEGNQPQHF